This TCR beta chain was identified during a study of T cell changes during pregnancy in multiple sclerosis (dated by TCRdb to between 2018 and 2021). With respect to the entire study: In women with multiple sclerosis, the researchers looked at how the T cell repertoire shifted as pregnancy progressed.

Libraries were prepared through the immunoSEQ multiplex PCR assay. TCRdb obtained this table from immuneACCESS and retained in-frame rearrangements with V and J assigned. These tables miss some clones; where compared with another copy, unresolved V genes account for less than half of the shortfall, and the remainder is unexplained. This sample has roughly 30,000 clones in its table, and about 91% of those were observed once. The leading ten clones occupy around 0.78% of the sample. As concerns this clone: The antigen this receptor binds is unknown. Base qualities are missing; no much larger clone stands one base away.

CDR1 is given as MGHDK and CDR2 as SYGVNS, both from the germline V gene. V sheds 4 bases and J sheds 14 bases, leaving 21 bases between their ends. Including cysteine and phenylalanine, the CDR3 has 15 amino acids. Of the read, only the CDR3 DNA is kept; its 45 bases are in frame from base 1. The sample in question was CD4+ T cells from peripheral blood mononuclear cells, obtained in the first trimester of pregnancy. This chain joins TRBV25-1 to TRBJ1-6, and the D gene may be TRBD1, 6 bases matching. This TCR was sampled from a female donor in good health, enrolled as a control in a pregnancy study. DNA sequence: TGTGCCAGCAGTGGGATTGAGCGGCGGGGGCTCGCCCTCCACTTT. Its coded protein is CASSGIERRGLALHF.